This T cell receptor (beta chain) was identified during a study of CD8+ T cells in alopecia areata. A remark on this clone: Its target is not known.

Trimming took 4 bases from V and 5 from J, leaving 13 bases between them. This CDR3 spans 13 amino acids. CDR1 is SGHDT, CDR2 YYEEEE, per germline. Findings and limits, study-wide: With one nonresponder, baseline CD8+ expansion's link to response remains uncertain.

Described treatment: oral pan-JAK inhibitor, 5-10 mg twice daily. Sequencing templates came from extracted RNA that was reverse transcribed into cDNA. The repertoire was sequenced with immunoSEQ multiplex PCR; TCRdb's copy has only in-frame clones and lacks some. This sample has more than 140,000 clones; around 86% occur once, and the top ten carry approximately 13%. V is TRBV5-6 and J is TRBJ2-7, with a weak D call TRBD2 (7 bases). The sequence was obtained from a human donor with alopecia areata. The specimen comprised CD8+ T cells sorted from blood, sampled at week 4, from a patient treated with tofacitinib. The CDR3: CASSPGGGHEQYF. CDR3 in DNA: TGTGCCAGCAGCCCAGGCGGGGGCCACGAGCAGTACTTC.